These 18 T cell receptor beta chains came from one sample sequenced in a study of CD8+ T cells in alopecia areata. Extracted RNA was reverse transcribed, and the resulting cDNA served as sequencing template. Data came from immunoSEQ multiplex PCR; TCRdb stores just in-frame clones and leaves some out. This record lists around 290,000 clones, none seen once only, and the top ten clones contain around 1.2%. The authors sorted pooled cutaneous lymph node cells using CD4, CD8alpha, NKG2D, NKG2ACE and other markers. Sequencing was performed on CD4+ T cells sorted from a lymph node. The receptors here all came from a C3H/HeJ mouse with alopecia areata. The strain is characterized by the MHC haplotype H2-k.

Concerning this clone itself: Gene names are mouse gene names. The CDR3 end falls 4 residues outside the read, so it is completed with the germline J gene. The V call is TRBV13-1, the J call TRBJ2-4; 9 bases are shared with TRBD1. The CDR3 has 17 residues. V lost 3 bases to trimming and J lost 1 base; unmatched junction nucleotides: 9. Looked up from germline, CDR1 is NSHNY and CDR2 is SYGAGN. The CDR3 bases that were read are TGTGCCAGCAGTGGCCCCGAACAGGGGGCAGGTCAAAAC. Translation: CASSGPEQGAGQN. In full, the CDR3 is CASSGPEQGAGQNTLYF.

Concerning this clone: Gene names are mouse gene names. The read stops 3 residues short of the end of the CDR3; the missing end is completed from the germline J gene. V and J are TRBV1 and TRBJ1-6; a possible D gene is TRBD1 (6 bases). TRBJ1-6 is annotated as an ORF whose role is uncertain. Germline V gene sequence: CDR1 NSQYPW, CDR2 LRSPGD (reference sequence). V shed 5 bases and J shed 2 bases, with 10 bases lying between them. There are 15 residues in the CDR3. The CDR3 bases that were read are TGCACCTGCAGTAGCGGGACAACCTATAATTCGCCC. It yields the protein CTCSSGTTYNSP. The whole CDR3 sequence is CTCSSGTTYNSPLYF.

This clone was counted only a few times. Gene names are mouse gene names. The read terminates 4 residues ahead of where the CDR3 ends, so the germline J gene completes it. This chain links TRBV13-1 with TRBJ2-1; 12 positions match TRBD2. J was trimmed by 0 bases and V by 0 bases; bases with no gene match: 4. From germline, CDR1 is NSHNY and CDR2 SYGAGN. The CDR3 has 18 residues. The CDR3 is CASSDARTGGVNYAEQFF. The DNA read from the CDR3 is TGTGCCAGCAGTGATGCCCGGACTGGGGGGGTTAACTATGCT.

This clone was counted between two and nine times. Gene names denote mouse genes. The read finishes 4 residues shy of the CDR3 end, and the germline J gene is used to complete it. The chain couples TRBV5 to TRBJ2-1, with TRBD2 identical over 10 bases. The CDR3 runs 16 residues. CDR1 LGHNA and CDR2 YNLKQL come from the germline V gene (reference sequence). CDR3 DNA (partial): TGTGCCAGCAGCCAAGCCCCGACTGGGGGGAGGGCT. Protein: CASSQAPTGGRA. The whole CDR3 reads CASSQAPTGGRAEQFF.

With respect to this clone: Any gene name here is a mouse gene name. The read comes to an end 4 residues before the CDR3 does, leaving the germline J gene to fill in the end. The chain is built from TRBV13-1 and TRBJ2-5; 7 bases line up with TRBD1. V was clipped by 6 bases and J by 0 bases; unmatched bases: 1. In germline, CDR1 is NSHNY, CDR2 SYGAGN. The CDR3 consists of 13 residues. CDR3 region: CASTGQNQDTQYF. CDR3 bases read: TGTGCCAGCACGGGACAGAACCAAGAC.

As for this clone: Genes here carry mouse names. The DNA read from the CDR3 is TGCACCTGCAGTGCTCACAGGGTGGATTCGCCC. It codes for CTCSAHRVDSP. The CDR3 reads in full as CTCSAHRVDSPLYF. The chain carries TRBV1 and TRBJ1-6; TRBD1 is a possible D gene (6 bases). The sequence runs out 3 residues before the end of the CDR3; the remainder is reconstructed from the germline J gene. TRBJ1-6 is treated as an ORF (open reading frame) with a function not yet certain. Germline-derived CDR1 and CDR2 are NSQYPW and LRSPGD (reference sequence). Trimming took off 3 bases at V and 8 bases at J, with 11 bases between the two ends. This CDR3 has 14 residues.

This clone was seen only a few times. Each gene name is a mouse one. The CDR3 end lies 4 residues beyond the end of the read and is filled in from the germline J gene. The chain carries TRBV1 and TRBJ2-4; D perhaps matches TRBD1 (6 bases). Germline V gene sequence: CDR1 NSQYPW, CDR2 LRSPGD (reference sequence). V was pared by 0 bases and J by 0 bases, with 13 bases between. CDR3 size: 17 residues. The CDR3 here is CTCSADQPGVSQNTLYF. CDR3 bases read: TGCACCTGCAGTGCAGATCAACCAGGGGTTAGTCAAAAC.

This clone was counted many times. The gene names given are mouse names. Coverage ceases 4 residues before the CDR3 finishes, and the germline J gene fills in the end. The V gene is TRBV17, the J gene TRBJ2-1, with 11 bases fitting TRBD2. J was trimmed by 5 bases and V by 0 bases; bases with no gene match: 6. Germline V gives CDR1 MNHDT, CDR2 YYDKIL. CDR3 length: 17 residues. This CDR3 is CASSRDRGLGVDAEQFF. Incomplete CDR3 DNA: TGTGCTAGCAGTAGAGATCGGGGACTGGGGGTCGATGCT.

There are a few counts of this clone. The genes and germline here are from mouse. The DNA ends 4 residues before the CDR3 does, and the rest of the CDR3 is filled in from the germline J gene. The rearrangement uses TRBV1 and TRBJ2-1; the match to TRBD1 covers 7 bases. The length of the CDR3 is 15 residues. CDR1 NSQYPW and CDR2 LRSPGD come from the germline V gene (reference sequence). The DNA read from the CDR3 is TGCACCTGCAGTGCAGAAGGCAGGGGGAGGGCT. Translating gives CTCSAEGRGRA. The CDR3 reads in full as CTCSAEGRGRAEQFF.

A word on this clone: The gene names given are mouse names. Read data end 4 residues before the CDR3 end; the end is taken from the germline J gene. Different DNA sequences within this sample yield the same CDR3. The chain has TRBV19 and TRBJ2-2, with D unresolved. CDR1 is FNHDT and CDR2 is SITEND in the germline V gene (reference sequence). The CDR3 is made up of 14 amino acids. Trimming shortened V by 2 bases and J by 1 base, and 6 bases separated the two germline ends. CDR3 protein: CASSISRNTGQLYF. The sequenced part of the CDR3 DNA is TGTGCCAGCAGTATTAGCAGAAACACCGGG.

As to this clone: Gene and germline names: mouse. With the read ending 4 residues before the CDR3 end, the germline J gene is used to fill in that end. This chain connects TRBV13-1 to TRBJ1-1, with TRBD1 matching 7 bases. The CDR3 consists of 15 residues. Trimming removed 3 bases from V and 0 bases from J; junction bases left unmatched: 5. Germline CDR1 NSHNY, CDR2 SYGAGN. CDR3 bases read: TGTGCCAGCAGTGTCTCCGGGACAGCAAACACA. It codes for CASSVSGTANT. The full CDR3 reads CASSVSGTANTEVFF.

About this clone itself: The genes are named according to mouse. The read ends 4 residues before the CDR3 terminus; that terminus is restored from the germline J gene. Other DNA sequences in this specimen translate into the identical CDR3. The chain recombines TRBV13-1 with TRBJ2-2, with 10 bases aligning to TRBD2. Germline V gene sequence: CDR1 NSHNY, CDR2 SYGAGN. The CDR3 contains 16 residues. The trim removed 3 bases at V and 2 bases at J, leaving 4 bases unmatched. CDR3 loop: CASSGGTGENTGQLYF. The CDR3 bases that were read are TGTGCCAGCAGTGGTGGGACTGGGGAGAACACCGGG.

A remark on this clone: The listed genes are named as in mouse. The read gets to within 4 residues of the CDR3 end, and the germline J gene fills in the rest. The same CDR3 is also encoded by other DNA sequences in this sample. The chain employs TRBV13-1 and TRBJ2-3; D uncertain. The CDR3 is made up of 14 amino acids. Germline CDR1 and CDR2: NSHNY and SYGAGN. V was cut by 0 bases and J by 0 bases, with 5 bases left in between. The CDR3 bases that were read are TGTGCCAGCAGTGATGCTGGTAGTGCAGAA. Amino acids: CASSDAGSAE. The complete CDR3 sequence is CASSDAGSAETLYF.

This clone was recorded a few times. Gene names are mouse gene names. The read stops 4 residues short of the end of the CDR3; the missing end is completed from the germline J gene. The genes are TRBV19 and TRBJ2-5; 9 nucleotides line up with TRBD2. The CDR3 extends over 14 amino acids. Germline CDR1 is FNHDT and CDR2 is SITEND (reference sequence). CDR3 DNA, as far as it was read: TGTGCCAGCAGCCGATACTGGGGGGAAGAC. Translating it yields CASSRYWGED. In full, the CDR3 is CASSRYWGEDTQYF.

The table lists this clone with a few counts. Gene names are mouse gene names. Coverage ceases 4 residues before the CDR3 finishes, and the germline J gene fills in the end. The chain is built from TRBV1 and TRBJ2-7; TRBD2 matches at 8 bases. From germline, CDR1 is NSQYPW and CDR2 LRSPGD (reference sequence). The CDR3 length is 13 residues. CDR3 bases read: TGCACCTGCAGTTCTGGGGGGACTTAT. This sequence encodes CTCSSGGTY. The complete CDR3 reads CTCSSGGTYEQYF.

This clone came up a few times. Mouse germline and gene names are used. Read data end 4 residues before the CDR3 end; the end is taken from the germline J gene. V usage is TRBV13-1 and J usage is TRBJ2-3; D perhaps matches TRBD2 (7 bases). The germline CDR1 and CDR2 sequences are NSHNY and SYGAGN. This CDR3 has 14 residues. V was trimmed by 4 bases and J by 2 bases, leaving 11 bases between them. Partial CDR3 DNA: TGTGCCAGCAGTCTGGGGGCGACTGCAGAA. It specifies CASSLGATAE. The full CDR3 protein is CASSLGATAETLYF.

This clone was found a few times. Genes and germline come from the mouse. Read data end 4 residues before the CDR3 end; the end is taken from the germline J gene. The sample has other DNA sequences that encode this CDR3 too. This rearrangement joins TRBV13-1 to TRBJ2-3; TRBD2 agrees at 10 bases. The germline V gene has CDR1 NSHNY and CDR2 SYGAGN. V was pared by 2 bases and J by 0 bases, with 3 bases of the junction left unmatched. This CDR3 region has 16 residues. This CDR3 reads CASSDWGGASAETLYF. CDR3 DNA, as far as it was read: TGTGCCAGCAGTGACTGGGGGGGCGCCAGTGCAGAA.

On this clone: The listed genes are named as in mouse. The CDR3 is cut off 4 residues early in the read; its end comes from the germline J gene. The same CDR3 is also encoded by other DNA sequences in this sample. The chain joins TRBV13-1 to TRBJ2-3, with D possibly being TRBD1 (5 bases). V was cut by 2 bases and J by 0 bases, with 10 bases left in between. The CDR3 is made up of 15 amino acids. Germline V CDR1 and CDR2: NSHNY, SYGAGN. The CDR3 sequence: CASSEAGSSAETLYF. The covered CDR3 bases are TGTGCCAGCAGTGAGGCAGGGTCTAGTGCAGAA.